This T cell receptor (beta chain) came from a study of blood T cell repertoires in COVID-19 (dated by TCRdb to 2018 to 2020). Notes on the research overall: The collaborator samples originated in the United States, Italy and Spain and spanned the acute and convalescent phases of COVID-19. The samples were drawn from two sources: the first 160 participants of the ongoing ImmuneRACE study, and over 1,000 subjects contributed by 6 global collaborators. Where HLA class I and class II types were available, the types were taken from metadata supplied by the sample provider, not from assay-based typing. The material from the prospective study consisted of cDNA or gDNA derived from T cells, B-cell-depleted T cells, or PBMCs. The repertoires were released in a freely available public database intended as a resource for research on the immune response to SARS-CoV-2. The sample metadata nearly always contained a de-identified subject ID, COVID-19 status, age in years and sex. Deeply sampled blood TCRbeta repertoires from subjects exposed to, actively infected with, or recovered from COVID-19 were included in the dataset.

As regards this clone: Its binding antigen is unknown. No base quality information exists; no much larger clone differs at one position.

In Seattle, one collaborating source enrolled patients while the infection was active and tracked those patients longitudinally over the course of disease. Each collaborating institution followed its own protocols to collect whole blood in K2EDTA tubes. For TCRbeta analysis, collaborator samples were shipped as frozen whole blood, as isolated PBMCs, or as DNA extracted from either sample type. Broad study findings and their caveats: How much clinical and demographic metadata was included differed by source and by participant, and the metadata was provided uncurated.

TCRbeta CDR3 regions were amplified from genomic DNA by means of the immunoSEQ Assay, a bias-controlled multiplex PCR. The authors processed their data as follows. The number of nucleated cells in each sample was estimated by amplification of reference gene primers within the assay. To quantify the absolute abundance of each unique TCRbeta CDR3 rearrangement, sequence reads were collapsed and filtered. For each sample, productive Simpson clonality was calculated as the square root of Simpson's diversity index over productive rearrangements. The table was pulled from immuneACCESS by TCRdb, which kept in-frame rearrangements only. Such tables lose some clones; where checked, under half of the loss comes from unresolved V genes, and the rest has no known cause. For V, J and clone size, that table is used; D and trimming come from the DNA. This sample lists fewer than 200,000 clones; more than 75% were detected once. Jointly, the top ten make up around 13% of the sample.

From the cysteine through the phenylalanine, the CDR3 covers 16 amino acids. Solely the CDR3 DNA is kept, with 48 bases framed from the first base. CDR1 and CDR2 are read off the germline V gene as SGHRS and YFSETQ. From V the trimming removes 4 bases and from J it removes 8 bases, while the gene matches leave 6 bases of the junction unaccounted for. The chain links TRBV5-1 with TRBJ2-1, and TRBD2 aligns with 16 junction nucleotides. Material: peripheral blood. This sequence originates from a woman aged 70 to 79 with COVID-19, enrolled during active disease. This receptor has the CDR3 CASSATGTSGRDEQFF. The DNA is TGCGCCAGCAGCGCAACCGGGACTAGCGGGAGGGATGAGCAGTTCTTC. Outside the CDR3, residues come from the reference TRBV5-1 and TRBJ2-1 proteins, so the full variable domain is: KAGVTQTPRYLIKTRGQQVTLSCSPISGHRSVSWYQQTPGQGLQFLFEYFSETQRNKGNFPGRFSGRQFSNSRSEMNVSTLELGDSALYLCASSATGTSGRDEQFFGPGTRLTVL.